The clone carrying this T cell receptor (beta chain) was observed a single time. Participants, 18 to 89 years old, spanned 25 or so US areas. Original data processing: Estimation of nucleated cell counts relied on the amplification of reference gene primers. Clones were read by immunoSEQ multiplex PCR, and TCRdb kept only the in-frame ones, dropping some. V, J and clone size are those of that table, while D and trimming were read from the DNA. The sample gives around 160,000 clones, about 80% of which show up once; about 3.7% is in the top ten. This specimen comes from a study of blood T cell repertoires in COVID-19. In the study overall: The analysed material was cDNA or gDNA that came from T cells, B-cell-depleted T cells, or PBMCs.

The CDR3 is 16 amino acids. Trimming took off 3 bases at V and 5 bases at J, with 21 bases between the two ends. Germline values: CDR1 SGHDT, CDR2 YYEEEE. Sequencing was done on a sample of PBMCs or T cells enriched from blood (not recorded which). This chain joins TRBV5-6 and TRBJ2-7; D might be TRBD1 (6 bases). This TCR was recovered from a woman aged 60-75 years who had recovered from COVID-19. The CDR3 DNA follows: TGTGCCAGCAGCTCCCGCAGGGGCCTACCAGCGAACGAGCAGTACTTC. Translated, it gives CASSSRRGLPANEQYF.